The clone carrying this T cell receptor beta chain was detected many times. What it binds is not known. The sample is drawn from a study of molecular identifiers for immune sequencing clone quantification. Whole-study findings and limits: Beyond 20 RNA copies, clones held over 98% of effector molecules, compared with under 1% in naive cells. Identical TCR molecules can share a barcode, and this sharing could underestimate highly expanded clone sizes. Detection of one spiked Jurkat cell's TCR RNA reportedly worked in 1 million or so naive cells.

Previously reported methods and listed TCR primers produced the bulk TCR libraries. Via MiXCR, TCRdb re-called the PCR reads, giving one row per CDR3 protein. The sample lists 550,000 to 750,000 distinct CDR3 sequences, 20% occurring once. The length of the CDR3 is 16 residues. The J segment lost 6 bases and the V segment lost 4 bases, leaving 9 bases of the junction unmatched. Germline V gives CDR1 KGHDR, CDR2 SFDVKD. The sequenced sample consisted of naive CD8+ T cells from blood, with Jurkat cell RNA spiked in. As for subset: FACS-sorted CD8+CD4-CCR7+CD45RA+ naive T cells. This receptor was identified in a human donor in good health. Some libraries in this study had Jurkat cell RNA spiked in. The chain joins TRBV24-1 to TRBJ2-2, with 8 positions matching TRBD2. CDR3 sequence reads: CATSERTQGLAGELFF. In DNA, the CDR3 is TGTGCCACCAGTGAAAGAACCCAGGGACTAGCCGGGGAGCTGTTTTTT.